The clone carrying this T cell receptor beta chain has a single count. Per the study methods: Amplification of reference gene primers was used by the study to estimate nucleated cell counts. Profiled with immunoSEQ multiplex PCR; TCRdb holds only in-frame clones, not every one. The D gene and trimming were derived from the DNA, and the V and J assignments and clone size from that table. The table lists 250,000 or so clones, about 87% of them singletons, with roughly 0.95% in the top ten. The sample comes from a study of blood T cell repertoires in COVID-19. About the study: Sources were T cells, B-cell-depleted T cells, or PBMCs; the material itself was cDNA or gDNA.

A case of COVID-19 had been met by exposed participants within 2 weeks before study entry. The origin of this receptor is a man aged 45-65 years who had been exposed to COVID-19. The sequenced sample was PBMCs or T cells enriched from blood (not recorded which).

The CDR3 region is CASSYQGLVSSLHF. For the CDR3, the DNA is TGTGCCAGCAGTTATCAGGGCCTAGTCTCGTCCCTCCACTTT. The rearrangement links TRBV28 to TRBJ1-6; a weak D match, TRBD1 (5 bases). Germline V gene data show CDR1 as MDHEN and CDR2 as SYDVKM. The CDR3 consists of 14 residues. Trimming stripped 4 bases from V and 14 bases from J, with 18 bases between.